Sequencing of this TCR beta chain was carried out in a study of blood T cell repertoires in COVID-19. Across the study: Whether acute or convalescent, the COVID-19 samples came from the United States, Italy and Spain. The analysed material was cDNA or gDNA that came from T cells, B-cell-depleted T cells, or PBMCs.

Trimming took off 2 bases at V and 0 bases at J, with 6 bases between the two ends. Germline loops: CDR1 SGDLS, CDR2 YYNGEE. The CDR3 runs to 13 residues. The repertoire was sequenced with immunoSEQ multiplex PCR; TCRdb's copy has only in-frame clones and lacks some. The table includes around 250,000 clones, about 89% detected once. Enrolled through a virtual design, the participants were between 18 and 89 years of age and came from about two dozen US areas. Sequencing was carried out using PBMCs or T cells enriched from blood (not recorded which). The rearrangement uses TRBV9 and TRBJ2-7; D is perhaps TRBD1 (6 bases). The sequence was obtained from a human donor in a cohort exposed to, infected with or recovered from COVID-19 (not recorded which). The donor label of this sample is uncertain. Here the CDR3 reads CASSVGASYEQYF. As DNA, the CDR3 is TGTGCCAGCAGCGTGGGGGCCTCCTACGAGCAGTACTTC.